This T cell receptor beta chain comes out of a study of a mutant IDH1 vaccine in newly diagnosed glioma. Study summary: Patients were started on vaccination 4-6 weeks after radiotherapy alone, or with temozolomide cycles. Patients had received radiotherapy, temozolomide, or both previously, most receiving both.

J was trimmed by 7 bases and V by 5 bases; bases with no gene match: 2. The CDR3 has 11 amino acids. CDR1 and CDR2 (germline): SQVTM, ANQGSEA. Time point of the sample: week 11, during vaccination. One vaccine dose held 300 ug of mutant IDH1 20-mer peptide and came with topical imiquimod. The repertoire was sequenced with immunoSEQ multiplex PCR; TCRdb's copy has only in-frame clones and lacks some. The repertoire holds 30,000 to 35,000 clones, with 85% to 90% as singletons. About this clone: Its matching antigen is unknown.

Sequencing used PBMCs, obtained from a glioma patient whose treatment included an IDH1 peptide vaccine. This chain uses TRBV29-1 with TRBJ1-2; TRBD1 matches 9 bases. This receptor was identified in a man aged 18-30 years with glioma. The CDR3 sequence: CSVRQGVGYTF. In DNA form, the CDR3 reads TGCAGCGTTCGACAGGGGGTTGGCTACACCTTC.